This T cell receptor (beta chain) was sequenced during a study of blood T cell repertoires in COVID-19. The CDR3 has 20 amino acids. J was trimmed by 0 bases and V by 5 bases; bases with no gene match: 17. In germline, CDR1 is SGHTA, CDR2 FQGTGA. Sequenced by immunoSEQ multiplex PCR; TCRdb stores in-frame clones only, minus some. The table lists about 230,000 clones, less than 85% of them singletons. A single count supports this clone. This TCR was sampled from a woman in her 70s with active or convalescent COVID-19. The chain couples TRBV7-3 to TRBJ2-1; TRBD2 matches 9 bases. Sequenced sample: peripheral blood. The CDR3 spells CASSATSGGGGGSSYNEQFF. The DNA of the CDR3 is TGTGCCAGCAGCGCGACTAGCGGAGGCGGGGGTGGTAGCTCCTACAATGAGCAGTTCTTC.